Each of the 2 T cell receptor beta chains below was sequenced from the same sample in a study of T cells in Graves' hyperthyroidism and ophthalmopathy. Amplified regions were TCR beta CDR3 sequences from RNA transcripts. When the TCR CDR3 underwent first-round RT-PCR, the HTBI primer set was used. TCRdb independently ran MiXCR on the multiplex PCR reads; one entry per CDR3 protein. The sample contains around 570,000 distinct CDR3 sequences, just under 20% of which appear only once. The sequenced material came from blood. These receptors were taken from a man in his forties or fifties with Graves' ophthalmopathy.

This clonotype was seen ten or more times. V usage is TRBV5-6 and J usage is TRBJ2-3; perhaps TRBD2 as D (6 bases). Trimming stripped 1 base from V and 5 bases from J, with 14 bases between. Germline CDR1 reads SGHDT; CDR2 reads YYEEEE. The CDR3 is 15 amino acids. DNA of the CDR3: TGTGCCAGCAGCTTGACGGGAGTAGGTCAAGATACGCAGTATTTT. Protein product: CASSLTGVGQDTQYF. Full variable domain (rest looked up from reference TRBV5-6 and TRBJ2-3): DAGVTQSPTHLIKTRGQQVTLRCSPKSGHDTVSWYQQALGQGPQFIFQYYEEEERQRGNFPDRFSGHQFPNYSSELNVNALLLGDSALYLCASSLTGVGQDTQYFGPGTRLTVL.

This clonotype appeared many times. This chain connects TRBV11-2 to TRBJ2-1; 9 bases are a match to TRBD1. CDR3 size: 13 residues. Per germline, CDR1 SGHAT and CDR2 FQNNGV. V was pared by 3 bases and J by 8 bases, with 2 bases of the junction left unmatched. The CDR3 bases are TGTGCCAGCAGCTTGGGGACAGGGTATGAGCAGTTCTTC. This encodes CASSLGTGYEQFF.